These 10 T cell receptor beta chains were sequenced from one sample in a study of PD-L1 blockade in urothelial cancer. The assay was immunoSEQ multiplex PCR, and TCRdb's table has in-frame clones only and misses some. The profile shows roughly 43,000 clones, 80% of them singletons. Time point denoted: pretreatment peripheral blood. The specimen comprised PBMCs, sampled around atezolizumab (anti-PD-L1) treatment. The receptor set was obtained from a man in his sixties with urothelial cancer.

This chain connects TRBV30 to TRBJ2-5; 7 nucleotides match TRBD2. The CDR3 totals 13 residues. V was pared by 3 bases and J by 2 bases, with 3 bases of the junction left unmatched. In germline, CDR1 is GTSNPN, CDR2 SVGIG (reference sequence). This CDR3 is CAWRWEGQETQYF. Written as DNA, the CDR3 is TGTGCCTGGAGATGGGAGGGGCAAGAGACCCAGTACTTC.

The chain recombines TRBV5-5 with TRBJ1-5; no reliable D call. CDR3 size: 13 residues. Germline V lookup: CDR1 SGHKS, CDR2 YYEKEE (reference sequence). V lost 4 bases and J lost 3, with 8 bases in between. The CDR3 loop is CASSPDSNQPQHF. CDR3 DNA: TGTGCCAGCAGCCCGGACTCCAATCAGCCCCAGCATTTT. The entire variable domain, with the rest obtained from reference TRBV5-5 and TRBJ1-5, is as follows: DAGVTQSPTHLIKTRGQQVTLRCSPISGHKSVSWYQQVLGQGPQFIFQYYEKEERGRGNFPDRFSARQFPNYSSELNVNALLLGDSALYLCASSPDSNQPQHFGDGTRLSIL.

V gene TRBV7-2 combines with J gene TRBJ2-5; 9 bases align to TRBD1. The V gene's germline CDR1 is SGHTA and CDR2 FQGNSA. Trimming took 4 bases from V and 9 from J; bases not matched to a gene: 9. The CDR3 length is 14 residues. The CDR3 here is CASSSDRGNGAQYF. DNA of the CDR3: TGTGCCAGCAGCTCCGACAGGGGGAATGGAGCCCAGTACTTC.

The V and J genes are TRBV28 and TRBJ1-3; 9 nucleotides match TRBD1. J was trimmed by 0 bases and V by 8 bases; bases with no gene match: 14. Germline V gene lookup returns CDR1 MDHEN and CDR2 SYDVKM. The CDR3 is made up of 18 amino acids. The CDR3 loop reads CASLPPPGQGLSGNTIYF. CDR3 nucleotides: TGTGCCAGCTTGCCCCCCCCGGGACAGGGCCTCTCTGGAAACACCATATATTTT.

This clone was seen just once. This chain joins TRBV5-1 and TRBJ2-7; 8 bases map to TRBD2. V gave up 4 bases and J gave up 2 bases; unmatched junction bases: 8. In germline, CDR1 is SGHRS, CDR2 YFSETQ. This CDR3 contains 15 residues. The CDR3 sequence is CASSPGLASAYEQYF. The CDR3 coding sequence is TGCGCCAGCAGCCCCGGACTAGCTTCAGCCTACGAGCAGTACTTC.

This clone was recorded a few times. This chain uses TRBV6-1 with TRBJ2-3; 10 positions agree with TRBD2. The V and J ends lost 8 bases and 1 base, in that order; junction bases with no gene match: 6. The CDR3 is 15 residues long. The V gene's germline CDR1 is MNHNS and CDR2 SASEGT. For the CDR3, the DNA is TGTGCCAGCGCCCCTGGGACTAGCGGCACAGATACGCAGTATTTT. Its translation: CASAPGTSGTDTQYF.

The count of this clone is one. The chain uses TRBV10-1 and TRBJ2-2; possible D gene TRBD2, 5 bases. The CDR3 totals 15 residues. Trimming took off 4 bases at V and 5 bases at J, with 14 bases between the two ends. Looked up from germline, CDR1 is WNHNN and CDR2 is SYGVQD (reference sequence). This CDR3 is CASSVQFGGTGELFF. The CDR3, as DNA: TGCGCCAGCAGTGTTCAGTTTGGCGGGACCGGGGAGCTGTTTTTT.

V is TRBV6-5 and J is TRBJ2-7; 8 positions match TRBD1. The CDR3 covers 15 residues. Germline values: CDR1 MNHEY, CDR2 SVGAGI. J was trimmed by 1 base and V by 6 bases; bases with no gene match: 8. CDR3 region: CASSRDRDRSYEQYF. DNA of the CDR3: TGTGCCAGCAGCCGAGACCGGGACAGGTCCTACGAGCAGTACTTC.

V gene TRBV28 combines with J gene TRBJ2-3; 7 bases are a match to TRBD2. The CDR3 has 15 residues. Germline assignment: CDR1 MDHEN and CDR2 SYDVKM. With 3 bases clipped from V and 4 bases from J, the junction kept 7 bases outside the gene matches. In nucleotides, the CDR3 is TGTGCCAGCAGTTTTTCCGGGAGGTCATCAGATACGCAGTATTTT. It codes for CASSFSGRSSDTQYF.

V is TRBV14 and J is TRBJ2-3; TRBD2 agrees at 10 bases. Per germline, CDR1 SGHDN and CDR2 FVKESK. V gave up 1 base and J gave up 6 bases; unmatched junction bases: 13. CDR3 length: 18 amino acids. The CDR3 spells CASSQGGVTSGASDTQYF. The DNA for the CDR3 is TGTGCCAGCAGCCAAGGAGGAGTAACTAGCGGGGCGTCGGATACGCAGTATTTT.